This T cell receptor (beta chain) was identified during a study of T-cell reconstitution after alpha-beta-depleted transplantation in children (dated by TCRdb to the mid-2010s). Concerning the study at large: Using TCR repertoire profiling, the study quantitatively followed how T-cell immune reconstitution unfolded in children after TCRalphabeta/CD19-depleted allogeneic hematopoietic cell transplantation. Here is what the overall study found, with its caveats: The frequencies of hyperexpanded clones fell over the following months, and after one year, T-cell counts and TCRbeta diversity were mostly attributed to newly produced T cells. The apparently early recovery of alphabetaT-cell counts about two months after transplant reportedly depended on only several hundred rapidly expanded clones that came from non-depleted graft cells. The high TCRbeta diversity at day 60 in some patients was ascribed to recipient T cells and intrathymic progenitors that had survived conditioning.

Concerning this clonotype: Its antigen remains unidentified. The sample holds no much larger clone one base away, and base qualities are not on file.

Library construction relied on PCR. TCRdb records Illumina HiSeq 2500 as the sequencer. TCR library preparation used molecular barcoding, with unique molecular identifiers applied to normalize quantification of the TCRbeta repertoire. The raw public data were reprocessed by TCRdb itself: fastp quality trimming at Q25, MiXCR clonotype calling, in-frame beta chains only. Rows with one shared CDR3 protein collapse into an entry with the most common genes and DNA. Recorded for this sample are more than 200,000 distinct CDR3 sequences; over 20% of them occurred a single time. The ten largest clones capture about 2.6% of the sample. The germline V and J ends show losses of 10 bases and 8 bases respectively, and no gene match explains 18 bases of the junction. CDR3 length: 16 amino acids, cysteine to phenylalanine. Kept here is only the CDR3 DNA, which spans 48 bases and is read in frame from base 1. Per the germline V gene, LGHNA is the CDR1 and YNFKEQ is the CDR2.

The treatment or condition label, read with the paper, signifies: allogeneic hematopoietic cell transplantation with graft depleted of TCRalphabeta T cells and CD19 B cells. The transplant recipients were children given TCRalphabeta/CD19-depleted allogeneic hematopoietic cell grafts. The sequence was obtained from a girl aged 2-10 years with Fanconi anemia, due to receive a stem cell transplant. Specimen: PBMCs, collected before TCRalphabeta/CD19-depleted stem cell transplant. This chain is built from TRBV4-2 and TRBJ2-1; 9 central bases correspond to TRBD1. The DNA is TGTGCCATGGGCCCCCCTTATGGGACAGGGTATGATGAGCAGTTCTTC. Its coded protein is CAMGPPYGTGYDEQFF.